This TCR beta chain was sequenced during a study of cytomegalovirus exposure and HLA in healthy donors. The study, taken as a whole, reports: A reported reduction in N-insertions relative to the approximately 640-donor mean was seen in an Asian-associated ancestry cluster in a later analysis. Three CMV-associated chains proved CMV antigen-specific in vitro. For most TCR beta V segments, an earlier analysis put the productive rate at about 87% or about 30% of the time. CMV serostatus alone was available as immune exposure information.

PCR primers comprised 60 Vbeta and 13 Jbeta primers. Assay: immunoSEQ multiplex PCR; the TCRdb copy retains only in-frame clones and omits some. This table has fewer than 200,000 clones, about 69% appearing once. A remark on this clone: Its target is not known.

This sequence originates from a human donor in good health. The specimen sequenced was PBMCs.

The CDR3 region is CASSIGQGPDNEKLFF. CDR3 nucleotide sequence: TGTGCCAGTAGTATAGGGCAGGGGCCTGACAATGAAAAACTGTTTTTT. The chain combines TRBV19 with TRBJ1-4, with a tentative D call TRBD1 (6 bases). The germline V gene encodes CDR1 LNHDA and CDR2 SQIVND (reference sequence). This CDR3 region has 16 residues. V lost 1 base, J lost 5 bases, and 14 bases lay in between.